This is a list of T cell receptor beta chains from one sample in a study of T cell repertoires in cytomegalovirus infection. From the reads, TCRdb called clonotypes with MiXCR, one entry per CDR3 protein. The sample consists of about 460,000 distinct CDR3 sequences, roughly 12% of them appearing once. Sequenced: PBMCs. These receptors all stem from a human donor in good health (CMV status not recorded). Some clones in this sample may be carry-over from other donors' samples. CDR3s include the opening cysteine and the closing phenylalanine or tryptophan. Fields, in order: V gene, clone size, CDR3 length, J gene, D gene, CDR3 DNA, CDR3 protein. The D gene is left open where the match is weak. Size tells how often a clone was seen (once, few, many) or the class of an expanded clone, and some rows leave it out.

V gene: TRBV6-2/TRBV6-3
clone size: few
CDR3 length: 14
J gene: TRBJ1-1
D gene: -
CDR3 DNA: TGTGCCAGCAGTTACGTCAGGGTGGAAACTGAAGCTTTCTTT
CDR3 protein: CASSYVRVETEAFF

V gene: TRBV2
clone size: few
CDR3 length: 13
J gene: TRBJ2-7
D gene: TRBD1
CDR3 DNA: TGTGCCAGCAGAGCCAGACAGGGCCGGGAGCAGTACTTC
CDR3 protein: CASRARQGREQYF

V gene: TRBV28
clone size: many
CDR3 length: 13
J gene: TRBJ1-1
D gene: -
CDR3 DNA: TGTGCCAGCAGTGTCCAGGGGTACACTGAAGCTTTCTTT
CDR3 protein: CASSVQGYTEAFF

V gene: TRBV6-5
clone size: few
CDR3 length: 13
J gene: TRBJ2-5
D gene: -
CDR3 DNA: TGTGCCAGCAGAGCGGGACAGAGGGAGACCCAGTACTTC
CDR3 protein: CASRAGQRETQYF

V gene: TRBV2
clone size: many
CDR3 length: 16
J gene: TRBJ1-2
D gene: -
CDR3 DNA: TGTGCCAGCAGTGATTTTTGGGCGGATACTAACTATGGCTACACCTTC
CDR3 protein: CASSDFWADTNYGYTF

V gene: TRBV29-1
clone size: many
CDR3 length: 19
J gene: TRBJ1-2
D gene: TRBD1
CDR3 DNA: TGCAGCGTTGAAGATACGAGTTCCGGACAGGGGAATTTCGTCTATGGCTACACCTTC
CDR3 protein: CSVEDTSSGQGNFVYGYTF

V gene: TRBV4-2
clone size: many
CDR3 length: 18
J gene: TRBJ2-7
D gene: TRBD2
CDR3 DNA: TGTGCCAGCAGCCAAGAGCTCGGGCTAGCGGGAGGGCGTAGCGAGCAGTACTTC
CDR3 protein: CASSQELGLAGGRSEQYF

V gene: TRBV28
clone size: many
CDR3 length: 14
J gene: TRBJ2-7
D gene: -
CDR3 DNA: TGTGCCAGCAGCCTAAGCCTACTAGCCTACGAGCAGTACTTC
CDR3 protein: CASSLSLLAYEQYF

V gene: TRBV5-1
clone size: -
CDR3 length: 13
J gene: TRBJ1-2
D gene: -
CDR3 DNA: TGCGCCAGCAGCTGGGGGAACGGCTATGGCTACACCTTC
CDR3 protein: CASSWGNGYGYTF

V gene: TRBV6-1
clone size: many
CDR3 length: 15
J gene: TRBJ1-1
D gene: -
CDR3 DNA: TGTGCCAGCAAGCGAAGGGGGGGCGGGGTAACTGAAGCTTTCTTT
CDR3 protein: CASKRRGGGVTEAFF

V gene: TRBV2
clone size: many
CDR3 length: 16
J gene: TRBJ2-3
D gene: TRBD1
CDR3 DNA: TGTGCCAGCAGAGACCGCGGGACAGGGGTCCCAGATACGCAGTATTTT
CDR3 protein: CASRDRGTGVPDTQYF

V gene: TRBV7-2
clone size: many
CDR3 length: 15
J gene: TRBJ1-6
D gene: TRBD1
CDR3 DNA: TGTGCCAGCAGGAGCCGGGACAGGGTAACTTCACCCCTCCACTTT
CDR3 protein: CASRSRDRVTSPLHF

V gene: TRBV7-8
clone size: many
CDR3 length: 15
J gene: TRBJ1-4
D gene: TRBD1
CDR3 DNA: TGTGCCAGCAGCTTTACGACAGGGCTAAGTGAAAAACTGTTTTTT
CDR3 protein: CASSFTTGLSEKLFF

V gene: TRBV28
clone size: many
CDR3 length: 19
J gene: TRBJ1-4
D gene: -
CDR3 DNA: TGTGCCAGCAGTTTAAGGACGTACCAACTAATGGGAACTAATGAAAAACTGTTTTTT
CDR3 protein: CASSLRTYQLMGTNEKLFF

V gene: TRBV7-9
clone size: many
CDR3 length: 13
J gene: TRBJ1-5
D gene: TRBD1
CDR3 DNA: TGTGCCAGCAGCTTACAGGGGGGTCAGCCCCAGCATTTT
CDR3 protein: CASSLQGGQPQHF

V gene: TRBV4-1
clone size: many
CDR3 length: 14
J gene: TRBJ1-1
D gene: -
CDR3 DNA: TGCGCCAGCAGCCAGGGGGTCGAGAACACTGAAGCTTTCTTT
CDR3 protein: CASSQGVENTEAFF

V gene: TRBV20-1
clone size: few
CDR3 length: 14
J gene: TRBJ2-2
D gene: TRBD1
CDR3 DNA: TGCAGTGCTAAAGGCAGGGGGTCCACCGGGGAGCTGTTTTTT
CDR3 protein: CSAKGRGSTGELFF

V gene: TRBV7-2
clone size: many
CDR3 length: 16
J gene: TRBJ1-2
D gene: -
CDR3 DNA: TGTGCCAGCAGCTCCAGGCTCGGGACGGGCAACTATGGCTACACCTTC
CDR3 protein: CASSSRLGTGNYGYTF

V gene: TRBV7-6
clone size: many
CDR3 length: 14
J gene: TRBJ1-1
D gene: -
CDR3 DNA: TGTGCCAGTACCGTCGGCGGGTTGAACACTGAAGCTTTCTTT
CDR3 protein: CASTVGGLNTEAFF

V gene: TRBV20-1
clone size: -
CDR3 length: 13
J gene: TRBJ1-2
D gene: -
CDR3 DNA: TGCAGTGCTAGTTGGCAACGAGGCTATGGCTACACCTTC
CDR3 protein: CSASWQRGYGYTF

V gene: TRBV12-3/TRBV12-4
clone size: many
CDR3 length: 13
J gene: TRBJ1-2
D gene: -
CDR3 DNA: TGTGCCAGCAGTTTAGTAGGAGGGGATGGCTACACCTTC
CDR3 protein: CASSLVGGDGYTF

V gene: TRBV28
clone size: few
CDR3 length: 12
J gene: TRBJ2-2
D gene: -
CDR3 DNA: TGTGCCACACGTCTGAACACCGGGGAGCTGTTTTTT
CDR3 protein: CATRLNTGELFF

V gene: TRBV6-1
clone size: many
CDR3 length: 13
J gene: TRBJ2-1
D gene: -
CDR3 DNA: TGTGCCAGCAGTGAAGAGAGGGGGGTAGACCAGTTCTTC
CDR3 protein: CASSEERGVDQFF

V gene: TRBV19
clone size: many
CDR3 length: 19
J gene: TRBJ2-2
D gene: TRBD2
CDR3 DNA: TGTGCCAGTAGTTTATCAGCCTGGACTAGCGGGATATTTGCCGGGGAGCTGTTTTTT
CDR3 protein: CASSLSAWTSGIFAGELFF

V gene: TRBV3-1
clone size: -
CDR3 length: 12
J gene: TRBJ2-2
D gene: -
CDR3 DNA: TGTGCCAGCCGGTGGGGGATCGGGGAGCTGTTTTTT
CDR3 protein: CASRWGIGELFF

V gene: TRBV12-3/TRBV12-4
clone size: many
CDR3 length: 15
J gene: TRBJ1-1
D gene: -
CDR3 DNA: TGTGCCAGCAGTTCCCAGAGGGCGGTGAACACTGAAGCTTTCTTT
CDR3 protein: CASSSQRAVNTEAFF

V gene: TRBV7-9
clone size: -
CDR3 length: 13
J gene: TRBJ2-1
D gene: -
CDR3 DNA: TGTGCCAGCAGCTTATACGAGGGAAATGAGCAGTTCTTC
CDR3 protein: CASSLYEGNEQFF

V gene: TRBV11-2
clone size: -
CDR3 length: 16
J gene: TRBJ2-5
D gene: TRBD2
CDR3 DNA: TGTGCCAGCAGCCAAATAGGACTAGCGGGAGTAGAGACCCAGTACTTC
CDR3 protein: CASSQIGLAGVETQYF

V gene: TRBV11-2
clone size: few
CDR3 length: 16
J gene: TRBJ2-2
D gene: -
CDR3 DNA: TGTGCCAGCAGCTTCAGGGGGGTCGCGAACACCGGGGAGCTGTTTTTT
CDR3 protein: CASSFRGVANTGELFF

V gene: TRBV7-9
clone size: few
CDR3 length: 15
J gene: TRBJ1-4
D gene: -
CDR3 DNA: TGTGCCAGCACCTCCTTGAAGGGTGGTTATGAAAAACTGTTTTTT
CDR3 protein: CASTSLKGGYEKLFF

V gene: TRBV10-3
clone size: many
CDR3 length: 18
J gene: TRBJ2-7
D gene: TRBD2
CDR3 DNA: TGTGCCATCAACCCGGAGGCGACGACTAGCGGGTCGTCCTACGAGCAGTACTTC
CDR3 protein: CAINPEATTSGSSYEQYF

V gene: TRBV12-3/TRBV12-4
clone size: -
CDR3 length: 14
J gene: TRBJ1-1
D gene: -
CDR3 DNA: TGTGCCAGCAGTTTACAGGGGCGCAGGGAGAAAGCTTTCTTT
CDR3 protein: CASSLQGRREKAFF

V gene: TRBV5-1
clone size: few
CDR3 length: 16
J gene: TRBJ2-3
D gene: TRBD1
CDR3 DNA: TGCGCCAGCAGCTTGGTTGGCAGGGGGCGCACAGATACGCAGTATTTT
CDR3 protein: CASSLVGRGRTDTQYF

V gene: TRBV5-4
clone size: -
CDR3 length: 14
J gene: TRBJ2-5
D gene: TRBD1
CDR3 DNA: TGTGCCAGCAGTGTAGAGGGACAGGGAGAGACCCAGTACTTC
CDR3 protein: CASSVEGQGETQYF

V gene: TRBV18
clone size: few
CDR3 length: 14
J gene: TRBJ2-7
D gene: -
CDR3 DNA: TGTGCCAGCTCACCAGTCAGGGGACGAGGTGAGCAGTACTTC
CDR3 protein: CASSPVRGRGEQYF